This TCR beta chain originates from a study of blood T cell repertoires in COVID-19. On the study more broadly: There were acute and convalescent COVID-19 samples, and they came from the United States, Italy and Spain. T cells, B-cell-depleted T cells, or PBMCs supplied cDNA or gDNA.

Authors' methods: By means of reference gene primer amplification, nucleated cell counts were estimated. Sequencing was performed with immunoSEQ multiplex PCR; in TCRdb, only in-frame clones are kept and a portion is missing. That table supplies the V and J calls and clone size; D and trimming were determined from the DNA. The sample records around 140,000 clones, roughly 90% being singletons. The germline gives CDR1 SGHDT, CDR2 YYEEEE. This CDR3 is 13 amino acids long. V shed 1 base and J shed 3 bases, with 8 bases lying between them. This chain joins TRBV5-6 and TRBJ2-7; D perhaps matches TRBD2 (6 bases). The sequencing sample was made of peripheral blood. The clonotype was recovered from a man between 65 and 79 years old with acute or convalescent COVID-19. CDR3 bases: TGTGCCAGCAGCTTGTGGGGAGGCTACGAGCAGTACTTC. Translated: CASSLWGGYEQYF.